This T cell receptor (beta chain) was sequenced during a study of blood T cells in healthy people across ages. The study, taken as a whole, reports: Higher diversity and more naive CD4+ cells were features of long-lived donors, compared to aged donors. Nothing was known about donor CMV status, and this possibly confounded expanded clonotype changes.

Germline assignment: CDR1 SGDLS and CDR2 YYNGEE. This CDR3 has 14 residues. Trimming took 0 bases from V and 0 from J, leaving 3 bases between them. The second PCR ran roughly 7 to 12 cycles with a sample-barcoded 5' primer and J-beta primers. TCRdb reprocessed the 5' RACE reads with MiXCR, giving one entry per CDR3 protein. This table has under 1,100,000 distinct CDR3 sequences, about 23% appearing once. Turning to this clonotype: Antigen: not known.

A further study also used this sample, focusing on T cells of mothers and their children.

The TCR was taken from a girl aged 2 to 9 in good health. V usage is TRBV9 and J usage is TRBJ1-4, with no clear D. The sequenced sample consisted of blood. The DNA for the CDR3 is TGTGCCAGCAGCGTAGCTGCAACTAATGAAAAACTGTTTTTT. Protein sequence: CASSVAATNEKLFF.